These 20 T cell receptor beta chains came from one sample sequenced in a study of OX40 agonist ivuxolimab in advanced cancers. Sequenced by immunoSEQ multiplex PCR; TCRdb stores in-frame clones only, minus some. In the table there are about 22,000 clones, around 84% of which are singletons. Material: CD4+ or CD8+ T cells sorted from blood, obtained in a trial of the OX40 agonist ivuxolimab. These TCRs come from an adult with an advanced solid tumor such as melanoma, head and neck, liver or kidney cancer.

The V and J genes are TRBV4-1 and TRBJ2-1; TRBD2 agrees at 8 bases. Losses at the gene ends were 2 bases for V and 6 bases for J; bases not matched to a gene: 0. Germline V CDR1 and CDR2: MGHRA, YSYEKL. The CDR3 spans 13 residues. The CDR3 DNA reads TGCGCCAGCAGCCAAACTAGCGGCAATGAGCAGTTCTTC. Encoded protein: CASSQTSGNEQFF.

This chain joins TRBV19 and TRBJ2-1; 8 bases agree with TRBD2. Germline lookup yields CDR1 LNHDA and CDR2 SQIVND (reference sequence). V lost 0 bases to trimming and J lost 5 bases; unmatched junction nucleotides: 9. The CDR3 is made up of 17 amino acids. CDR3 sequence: CASSIELALAGNNEQFF. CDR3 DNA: TGTGCCAGTAGTATAGAACTAGCTCTAGCGGGCAACAATGAGCAGTTCTTC.

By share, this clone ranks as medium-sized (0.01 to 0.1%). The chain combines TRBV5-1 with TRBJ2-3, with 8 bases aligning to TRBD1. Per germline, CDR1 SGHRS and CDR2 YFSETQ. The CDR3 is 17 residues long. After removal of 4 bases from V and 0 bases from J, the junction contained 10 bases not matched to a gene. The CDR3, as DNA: TGCGCCAGCAGCAGGGGGACAGGAACTTTCAGCACAGATACGCAGTATTTT. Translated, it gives CASSRGTGTFSTDTQYF.

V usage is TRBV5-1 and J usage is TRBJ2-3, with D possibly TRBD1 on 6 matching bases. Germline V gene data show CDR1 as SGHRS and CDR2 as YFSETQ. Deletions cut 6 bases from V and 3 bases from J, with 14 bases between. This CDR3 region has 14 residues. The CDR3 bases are TGCGCCAGCAACAATTTTCAGGGGACAGATACGCAGTATTTT. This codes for CASNNFQGTDTQYF. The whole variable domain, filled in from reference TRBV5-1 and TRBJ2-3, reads KAGVTQTPRYLIKTRGQQVTLSCSPISGHRSVSWYQQTPGQGLQFLFEYFSETQRNKGNFPGRFSGRQFSNSRSEMNVSTLELGDSALYLCASNNFQGTDTQYFGPGTRLTVL.

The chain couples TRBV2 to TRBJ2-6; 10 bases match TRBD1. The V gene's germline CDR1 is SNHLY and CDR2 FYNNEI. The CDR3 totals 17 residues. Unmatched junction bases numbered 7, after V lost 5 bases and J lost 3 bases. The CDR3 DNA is TGTGCCAGCAGTAGGGACAGGGGAAACTATGGGGCCAACGTCCTGACTTTC. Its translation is CASSRDRGNYGANVLTF.

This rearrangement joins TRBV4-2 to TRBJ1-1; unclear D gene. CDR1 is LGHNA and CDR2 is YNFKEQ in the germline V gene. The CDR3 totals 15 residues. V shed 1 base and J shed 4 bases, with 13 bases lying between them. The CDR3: CASSQGDFIITEAFF. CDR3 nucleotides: TGTGCCAGCAGCCAAGGCGACTTCATCATCACTGAAGCTTTCTTT.

The CDR3 loop reads CASSPHRRAGGYEQYF. The CDR3 DNA is TGTGCCAGCAGCCCCCACCGCCGTGCAGGGGGCTACGAGCAGTACTTC. V is TRBV14 and J is TRBJ2-7, with TRBD1 matching over 7 bases. The CDR3 extends over 16 amino acids. CDR1 is SGHDN, CDR2 FVKESK, per germline. J gave up 3 bases and V 4 bases, and 12 bases lay outside the gene matches.

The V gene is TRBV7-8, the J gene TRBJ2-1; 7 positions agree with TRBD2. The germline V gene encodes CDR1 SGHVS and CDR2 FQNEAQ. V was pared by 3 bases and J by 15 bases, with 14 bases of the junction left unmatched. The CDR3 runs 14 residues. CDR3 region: CASSLESGGITGFF. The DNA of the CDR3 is TGTGCCAGCAGCTTGGAGTCCGGGGGGATCACGGGGTTCTTC.

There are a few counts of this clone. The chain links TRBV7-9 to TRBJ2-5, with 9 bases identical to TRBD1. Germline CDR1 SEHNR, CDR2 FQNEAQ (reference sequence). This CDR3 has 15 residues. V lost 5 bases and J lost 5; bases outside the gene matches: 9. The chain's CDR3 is CASSQSQGARETQYF. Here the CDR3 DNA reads TGTGCCAGCAGCCAATCACAGGGGGCTCGGGAGACCCAGTACTTC.

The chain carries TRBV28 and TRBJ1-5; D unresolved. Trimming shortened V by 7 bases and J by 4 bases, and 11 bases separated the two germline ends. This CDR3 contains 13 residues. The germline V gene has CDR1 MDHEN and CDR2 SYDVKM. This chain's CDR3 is CASTDGRNQPQHF. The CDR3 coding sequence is TGTGCCAGCACGGACGGGAGGAATCAGCCCCAGCATTTT.

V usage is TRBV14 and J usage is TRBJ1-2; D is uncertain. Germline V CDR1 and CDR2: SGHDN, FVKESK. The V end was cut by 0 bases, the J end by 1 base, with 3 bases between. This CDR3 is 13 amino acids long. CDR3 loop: CASSQDNNYGYTF. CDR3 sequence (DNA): TGTGCCAGCAGCCAAGACAATAACTATGGCTACACCTTC.

In DNA form, the CDR3 reads TGCGCCAGCAGCCAAGTTAGGGTGGATGGCTACACCTTC. Translating gives CASSQVRVDGYTF. The chain combines TRBV4-1 with TRBJ1-2; D unresolved. Germline CDR1 reads MGHRA; CDR2 reads YSYEKL. The CDR3 covers 13 residues. Deletions cut 1 base from V and 6 bases from J, with 9 bases between.

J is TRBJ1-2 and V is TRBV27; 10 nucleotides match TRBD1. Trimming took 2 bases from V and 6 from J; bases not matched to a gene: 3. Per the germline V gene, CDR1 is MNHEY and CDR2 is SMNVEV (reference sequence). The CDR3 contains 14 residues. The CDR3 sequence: CASSLATGGDGYTF. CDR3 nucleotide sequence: TGTGCCAGCAGTTTAGCGACAGGGGGCGATGGCTACACCTTC.

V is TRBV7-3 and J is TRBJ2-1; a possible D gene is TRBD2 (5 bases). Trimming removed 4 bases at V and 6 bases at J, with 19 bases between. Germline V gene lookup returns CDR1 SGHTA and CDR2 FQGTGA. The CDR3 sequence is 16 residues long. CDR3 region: CASSSPRDPLANEQFF. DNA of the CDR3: TGTGCCAGCAGCTCCCCCCGGGATCCCCTTGCCAATGAGCAGTTCTTC.

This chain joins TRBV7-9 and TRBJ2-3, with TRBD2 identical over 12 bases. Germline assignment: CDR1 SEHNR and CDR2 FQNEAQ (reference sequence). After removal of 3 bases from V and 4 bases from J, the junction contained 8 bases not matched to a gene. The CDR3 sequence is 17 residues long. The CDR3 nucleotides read TGTGCCAGCAGCTTCCGACTAGCGGGAGCTATGGCAGATACGCAGTATTTT. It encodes CASSFRLAGAMADTQYF.

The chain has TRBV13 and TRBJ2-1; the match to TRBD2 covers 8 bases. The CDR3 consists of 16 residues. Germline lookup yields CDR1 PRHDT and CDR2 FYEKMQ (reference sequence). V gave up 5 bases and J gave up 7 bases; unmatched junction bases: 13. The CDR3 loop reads CASSRREAGVRNEQFF. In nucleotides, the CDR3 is TGTGCCAGCAGCAGGCGGGAGGCGGGAGTCAGGAATGAGCAGTTCTTC.

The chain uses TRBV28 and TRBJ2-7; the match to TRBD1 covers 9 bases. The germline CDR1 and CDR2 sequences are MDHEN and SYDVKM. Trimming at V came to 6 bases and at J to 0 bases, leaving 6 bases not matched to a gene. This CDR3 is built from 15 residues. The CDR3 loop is CASSHRGLSSYEQYF. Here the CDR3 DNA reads TGTGCCAGCAGCCACAGGGGGCTGAGCTCCTACGAGCAGTACTTC. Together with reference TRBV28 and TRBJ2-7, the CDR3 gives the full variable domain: DVKVTQSSRYLVKRTGEKVFLECVQDMDHENMFWYRQDPGLGLRLIYFSYDVKMKEKGDIPEGYSVSREKKERFSLILESASTNQTSMYLCASSHRGLSSYEQYFGPGTRLTVT.

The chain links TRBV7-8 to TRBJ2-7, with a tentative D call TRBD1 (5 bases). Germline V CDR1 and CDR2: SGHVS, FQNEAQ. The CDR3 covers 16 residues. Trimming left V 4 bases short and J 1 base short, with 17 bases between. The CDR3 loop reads CASSSRRVLGSYEQYF. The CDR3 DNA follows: TGTGCCAGCAGCTCGCGCAGGGTTTTGGGTTCCTACGAGCAGTACTTC. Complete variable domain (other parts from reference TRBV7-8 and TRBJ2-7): GAGVSQSPRYKVAKRGQDVALRCDPISGHVSLFWYQQALGQGPEFLTYFQNEAQLDKSGLPSDRFFAERPEGSVSTLKIQRTQQEDSAVYLCASSSRRVLGSYEQYFGPGTRLTVT.

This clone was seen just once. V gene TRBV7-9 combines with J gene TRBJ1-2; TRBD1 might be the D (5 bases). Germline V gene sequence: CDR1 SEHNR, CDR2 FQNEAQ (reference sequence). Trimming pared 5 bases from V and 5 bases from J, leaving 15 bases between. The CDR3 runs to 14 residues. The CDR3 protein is CASSPTEGLYGYTF. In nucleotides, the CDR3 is TGTGCCAGCAGCCCCACGGAGGGGTTGTATGGCTACACCTTC.

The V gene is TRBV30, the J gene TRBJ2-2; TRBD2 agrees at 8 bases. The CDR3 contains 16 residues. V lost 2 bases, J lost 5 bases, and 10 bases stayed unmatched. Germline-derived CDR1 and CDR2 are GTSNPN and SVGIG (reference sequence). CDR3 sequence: CAWSSLTSVFTGELFF. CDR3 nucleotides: TGTGCCTGGAGTAGTTTGACTAGCGTCTTTACCGGGGAGCTGTTTTTT.